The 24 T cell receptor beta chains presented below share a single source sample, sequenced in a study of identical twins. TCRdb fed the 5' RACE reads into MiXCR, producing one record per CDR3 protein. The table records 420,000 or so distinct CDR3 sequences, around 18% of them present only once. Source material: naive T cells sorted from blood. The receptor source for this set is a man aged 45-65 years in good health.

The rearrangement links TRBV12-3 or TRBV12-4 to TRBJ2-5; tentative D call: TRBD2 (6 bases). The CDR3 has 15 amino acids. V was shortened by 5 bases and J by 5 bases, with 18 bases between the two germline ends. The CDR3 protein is CASSPNPGLRETQYF. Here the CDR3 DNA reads TGTGCCAGCAGTCCCAATCCGGGACTCCGGGAGACCCAGTACTTC.

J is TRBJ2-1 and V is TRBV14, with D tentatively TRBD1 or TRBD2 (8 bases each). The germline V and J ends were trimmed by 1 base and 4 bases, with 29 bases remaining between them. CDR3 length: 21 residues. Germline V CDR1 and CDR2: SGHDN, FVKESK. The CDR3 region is CASSQAMGRGRWLAGYNEQFF. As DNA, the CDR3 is TGTGCCAGCAGCCAAGCCATGGGCAGGGGGCGATGGCTAGCGGGTTACAATGAGCAGTTCTTC.

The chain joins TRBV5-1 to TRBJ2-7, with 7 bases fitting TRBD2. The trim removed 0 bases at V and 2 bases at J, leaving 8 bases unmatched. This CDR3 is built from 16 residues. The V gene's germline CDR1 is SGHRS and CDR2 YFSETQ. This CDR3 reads CASSLEASGGPYEQYF. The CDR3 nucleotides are TGCGCCAGCAGCTTGGAGGCTAGCGGAGGGCCCTACGAGCAGTACTTC.

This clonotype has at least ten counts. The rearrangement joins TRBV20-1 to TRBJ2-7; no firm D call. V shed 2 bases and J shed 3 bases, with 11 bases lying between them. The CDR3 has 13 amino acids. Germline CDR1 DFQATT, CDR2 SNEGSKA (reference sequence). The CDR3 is CSARSTQYYEQYF. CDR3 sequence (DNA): TGCAGTGCTAGATCAACTCAGTACTACGAGCAGTACTTC.

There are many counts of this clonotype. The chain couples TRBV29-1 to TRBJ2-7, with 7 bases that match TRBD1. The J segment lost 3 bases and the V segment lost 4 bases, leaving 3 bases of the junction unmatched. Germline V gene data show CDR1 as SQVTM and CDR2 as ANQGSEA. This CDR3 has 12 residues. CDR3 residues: CSVGQGFYEQYF. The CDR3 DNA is TGCAGCGTTGGACAGGGCTTCTACGAGCAGTACTTC.

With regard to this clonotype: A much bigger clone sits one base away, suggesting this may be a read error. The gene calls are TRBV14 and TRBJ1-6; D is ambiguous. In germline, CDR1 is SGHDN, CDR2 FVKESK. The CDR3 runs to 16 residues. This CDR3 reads CASSQERMENNSPLPF. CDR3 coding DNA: TGTGCCAGCAGCCAAGAGAGAATGGAAAATAATTCACCCCTCCCCTTT.

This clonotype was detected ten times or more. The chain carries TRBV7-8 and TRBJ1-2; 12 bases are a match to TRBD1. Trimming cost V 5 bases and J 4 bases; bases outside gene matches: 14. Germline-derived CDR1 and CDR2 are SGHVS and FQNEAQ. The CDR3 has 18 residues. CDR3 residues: CASSQHGTGGAWGYGYTF. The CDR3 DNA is TGTGCCAGCAGCCAGCATGGGACAGGGGGCGCCTGGGGCTATGGCTACACCTTC.

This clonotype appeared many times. CDR3 sequence (DNA): TGTGCCAGCAGCTTATTTCAGGGCAGGGGAGGCTATGGCTACACCTTC. Amino acid sequence: CASSLFQGRGGYGYTF. This chain connects TRBV7-2 to TRBJ1-2; TRBD1 is a possible D gene (6 bases). This CDR3 spans 16 amino acids. The germline V and J ends were trimmed by 2 bases and 4 bases, with 17 bases remaining between them. Looked up from germline, CDR1 is SGHTA and CDR2 is FQGNSA.

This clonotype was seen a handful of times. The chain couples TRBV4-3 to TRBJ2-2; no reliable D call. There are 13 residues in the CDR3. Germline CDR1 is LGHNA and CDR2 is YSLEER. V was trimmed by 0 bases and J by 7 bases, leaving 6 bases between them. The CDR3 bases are TGCGCCAGCAGCCAAGACGGTATCGGGGAGCTGTTTTTT. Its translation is CASSQDGIGELFF.

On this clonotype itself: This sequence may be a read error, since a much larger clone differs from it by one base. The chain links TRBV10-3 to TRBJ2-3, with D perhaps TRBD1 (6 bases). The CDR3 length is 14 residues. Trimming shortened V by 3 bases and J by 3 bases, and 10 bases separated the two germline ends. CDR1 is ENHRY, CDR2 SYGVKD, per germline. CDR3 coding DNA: TGTGCCATCAGTGACGGGACATGTACAGATACGCAGTATTTT. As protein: CAISDGTCTDTQYF.

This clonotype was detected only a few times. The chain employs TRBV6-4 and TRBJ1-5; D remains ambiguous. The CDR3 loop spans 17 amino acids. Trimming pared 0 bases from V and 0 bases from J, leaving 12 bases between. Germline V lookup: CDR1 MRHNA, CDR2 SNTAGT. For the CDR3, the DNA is TGTGCCAGCAGTGACTCACCACTCAGGACTAGCAATCAGCCCCAGCATTTT. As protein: CASSDSPLRTSNQPQHF.

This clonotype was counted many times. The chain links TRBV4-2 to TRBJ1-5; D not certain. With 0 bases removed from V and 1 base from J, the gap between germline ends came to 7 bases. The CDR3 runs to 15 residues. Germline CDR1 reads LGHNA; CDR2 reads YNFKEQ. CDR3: CASSQESQSNQPQHF. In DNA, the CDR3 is TGTGCCAGCAGCCAAGAGTCACAGAGCAATCAGCCCCAGCATTTT.

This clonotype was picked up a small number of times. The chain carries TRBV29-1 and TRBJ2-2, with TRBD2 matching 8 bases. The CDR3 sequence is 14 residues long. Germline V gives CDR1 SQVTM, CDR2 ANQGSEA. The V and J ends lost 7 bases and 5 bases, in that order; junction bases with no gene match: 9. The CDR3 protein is CSALTSDGTGELFF. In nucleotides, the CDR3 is TGCAGCGCCCTGACTAGCGATGGGACCGGGGAGCTGTTTTTT.

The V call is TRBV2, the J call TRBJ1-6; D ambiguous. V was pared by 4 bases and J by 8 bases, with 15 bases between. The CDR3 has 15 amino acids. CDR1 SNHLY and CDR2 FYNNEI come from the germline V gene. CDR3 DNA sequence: TGTGCCAGCAGTGCTGGTACTTGGGGTTATTCACCCCTCCACTTT. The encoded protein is CASSAGTWGYSPLHF.

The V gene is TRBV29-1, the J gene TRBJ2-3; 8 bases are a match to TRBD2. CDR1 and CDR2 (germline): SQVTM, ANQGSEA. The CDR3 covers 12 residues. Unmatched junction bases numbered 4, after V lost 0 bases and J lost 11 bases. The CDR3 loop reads CSVEDHGGGQYF. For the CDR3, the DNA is TGCAGCGTTGAAGATCACGGGGGGGGGCAGTATTTT.

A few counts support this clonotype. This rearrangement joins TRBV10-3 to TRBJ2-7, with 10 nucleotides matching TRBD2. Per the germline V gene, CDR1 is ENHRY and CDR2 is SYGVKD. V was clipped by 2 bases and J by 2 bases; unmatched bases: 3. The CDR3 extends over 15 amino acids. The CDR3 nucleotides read TGTGCCATCAGTGAGGGGACTAGCGATACCTACGAGCAGTACTTC. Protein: CAISEGTSDTYEQYF.

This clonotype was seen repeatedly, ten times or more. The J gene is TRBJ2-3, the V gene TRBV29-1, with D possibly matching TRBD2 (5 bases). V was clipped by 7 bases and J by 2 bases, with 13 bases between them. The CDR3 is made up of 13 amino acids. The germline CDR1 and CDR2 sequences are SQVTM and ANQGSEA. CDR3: CSARRRVTDTQYF. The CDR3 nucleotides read TGCAGCGCCCGAAGGCGGGTCACAGATACGCAGTATTTT.

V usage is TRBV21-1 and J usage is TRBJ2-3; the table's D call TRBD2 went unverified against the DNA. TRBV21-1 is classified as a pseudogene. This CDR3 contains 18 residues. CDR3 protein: CASSKPICGLAGPLTQYF. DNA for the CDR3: TGTGCCAGCAGCAAGCCCATCTGTGGACTAGCGGGACCCTTGACGCAGTATTTT.

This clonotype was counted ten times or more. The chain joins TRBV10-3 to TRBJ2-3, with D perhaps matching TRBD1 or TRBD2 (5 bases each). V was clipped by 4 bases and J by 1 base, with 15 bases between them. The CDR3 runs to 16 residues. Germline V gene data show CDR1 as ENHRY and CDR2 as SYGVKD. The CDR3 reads CAISVERGDGTDTQYF. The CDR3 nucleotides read TGTGCCATCAGTGTAGAAAGAGGGGATGGCACAGATACGCAGTATTTT.

In DNA, the CDR3 is TGTGCCAGCAGTCACCCGGGGGAGCGGAAATACAATGAGCAGTTCTTC. The encoded protein is CASSHPGERKYNEQFF. V gene TRBV27 combines with J gene TRBJ2-1, with D tentatively TRBD2 (6 bases). Trimming shortened V by 5 bases and J by 4 bases, and 18 bases separated the two germline ends. The CDR3 runs to 16 residues. Germline CDR1 MNHEY, CDR2 SMNVEV (reference sequence).

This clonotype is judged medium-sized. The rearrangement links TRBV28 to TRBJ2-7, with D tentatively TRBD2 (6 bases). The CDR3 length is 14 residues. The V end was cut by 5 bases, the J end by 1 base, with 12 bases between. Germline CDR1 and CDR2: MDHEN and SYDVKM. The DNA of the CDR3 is TGTGCCAGCAGTCGGGGACTGACGTCCTACGAGCAGTACTTC. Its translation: CASSRGLTSYEQYF.

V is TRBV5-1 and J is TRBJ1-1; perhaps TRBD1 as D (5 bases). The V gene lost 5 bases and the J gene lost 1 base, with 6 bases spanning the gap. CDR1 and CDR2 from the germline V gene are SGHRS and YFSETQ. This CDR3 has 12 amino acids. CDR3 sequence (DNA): TGCGCCAGCAGTGGACAGAACACTGAAGCTTTCTTT. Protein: CASSGQNTEAFF.

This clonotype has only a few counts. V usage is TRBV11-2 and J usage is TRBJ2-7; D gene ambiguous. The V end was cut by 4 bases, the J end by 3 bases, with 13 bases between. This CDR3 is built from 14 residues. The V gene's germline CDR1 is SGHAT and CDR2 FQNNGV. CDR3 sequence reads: CASSSPRVGYEQYF. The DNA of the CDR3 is TGTGCCAGCAGCTCCCCCCGGGTGGGCTACGAGCAGTACTTC.

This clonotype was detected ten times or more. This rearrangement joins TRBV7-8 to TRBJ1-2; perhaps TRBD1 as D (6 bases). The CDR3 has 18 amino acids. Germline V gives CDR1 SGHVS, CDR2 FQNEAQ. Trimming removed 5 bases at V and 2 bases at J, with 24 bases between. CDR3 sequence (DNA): TGTGCCAGCAGCGGAGAGTCAGGGGAATTCTACTCAAACTATGGCTACACCTTC. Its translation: CASSGESGEFYSNYGYTF.